This T cell receptor beta chain was retrieved from a study of T cell responses to AZD1222 COVID-19 vaccine. Study-level points and caveats: Clonal diversity was possibly underestimated, and the donors were mostly white British, with more females.

Trimming stripped 5 bases from V and 8 bases from J, with 22 bases between. The CDR3 has 16 amino acids. Germline lookup yields CDR1 SGHTA and CDR2 FQGNSA. The table came from immunoSEQ multiplex PCR; TCRdb's copy has only in-frame clones and leaves some out. Found here are around 100,000 clones, around nine tenths of them singletons; the top ten hold approximately 3%. About this clone itself: The target antigen is unknown.

The specimen was peripheral blood, collected 28 days after the second dose of the MenACWY control vaccine. The TCR was taken from an adult who received the MenACWY meningococcal vaccine as a control. This chain joins TRBV7-2 and TRBJ2-4; the D call may be TRBD1 or TRBD2 (7 bases each). The CDR3 nucleotides are TGTGCCAGCAGCCTCCAGGGGGGGGCGGAGGGGTACATTCAGTACTTC. It translates to CASSLQGGAEGYIQYF.